A selection of T cell receptor beta chains follows, all from one sample in a study of PD-L1 blockade in urothelial cancer. The protocol was immunoSEQ multiplex PCR, while the TCRdb copy is restricted to in-frame clones and leaves out a portion. The repertoire holds around 130,000 clones, with about four fifths as singletons. The sequencing used PBMCs, collected around atezolizumab (anti-PD-L1) treatment. Receptors were obtained from a man aged 50-60 years with urothelial cancer. CDR3s include the opening cysteine and the closing phenylalanine or tryptophan. Fields, in order: J gene, V gene, D gene, clone size, CDR3 protein, CDR3 DNA. D genes are given only for firm matches. Clone size is stated in some rows and not others, as once, few, many or a class when expanded.

TRBJ2-3 | TRBV28 | TRBD2 | - | CASSSSGTSGSAQYF | TGTGCCAGCAGTTCCTCCGGGACTAGCGGGAGTGCGCAGTATTTT
TRBJ1-2 | TRBV7-2 | - | - | CASTLGRGEGYTF | TGTGCCAGCACCCTGGGGAGGGGGGAGGGCTACACCTTC
TRBJ2-7 | TRBV7-9 | TRBD1 | - | CASSAQGQGAYEQYF | TGTGCCAGCAGCGCACAGGGACAGGGGGCGTACGAGCAGTACTTC
TRBJ2-7 | TRBV11-1 | - | - | CASSLLGSGYEQYF | TGTGCCAGCAGCTTATTGGGTAGCGGCTACGAGCAGTACTTC
TRBJ1-3 | TRBV4-2 | - | few | CASSQGVTGNTIYF | TGTGCCAGCAGCCAAGGCGTAACCGGAAACACCATATATTTT
TRBJ1-2 | TRBV28 | - | - | CASQEGRGYTF | TGTGCCAGCCAGGAGGGTAGGGGCTACACCTTC
TRBJ2-7 | TRBV4-1 | TRBD2 | - | CASSQRRGASGLLGVQYF | TGCGCCAGCAGCCAGAGGCGAGGGGCTAGCGGGTTACTAGGCGTGCAGTACTTC
TRBJ1-1 | TRBV19 | TRBD1 | - | CASKMGQLNTEAFF | TGTGCCAGTAAAATGGGACAGTTGAACACTGAAGCTTTCTTT
TRBJ2-2 | TRBV13 | TRBD1 | - | CASSYRGTGELFF | TGTGCCAGCAGCTACAGGGGTACCGGGGAGCTGTTTTTT
TRBJ2-1 | TRBV28 | TRBD2 | - | CASRRTPGAGGINEQFF | TGTGCCAGCAGGCGAACCCCGGGAGCGGGAGGGATCAATGAGCAGTTCTTC
TRBJ2-5 | TRBV18 | - | - | CASSPQVGSETQYF | TGTGCCAGCTCACCCCAGGTTGGTTCAGAGACCCAGTACTTC
TRBJ1-1 | TRBV10-3 | - | - | CAISSDTEAFF | TGTGCCATCAGTTCGGACACTGAAGCTTTCTTT
TRBJ1-2 | TRBV30 | - | - | CAYSRLGAVYGYTF | TGTGCCTACTCTCGGCTGGGGGCGGTCTATGGCTACACCTTC
TRBJ1-3 | TRBV28 | - | - | CASCWGTRSGNTIYF | TGTGCCAGCTGCTGGGGCACGCGCTCTGGAAACACCATATATTTT
TRBJ1-2 | TRBV10-3 | TRBD1 | - | CAISDMTGSCTF | TGTGCCATCAGTGATATGACAGGGAGCTGCACCTTC
TRBJ2-7 | TRBV5-6 | - | - | CASSLVGGPREQYF | TGTGCCAGCAGCTTGGTTGGAGGGCCGCGCGAGCAGTACTTC
TRBJ1-3 | TRBV7-9 | - | - | CASSLKGGDGVGKASIYF | TGTGCCAGCAGCTTAAAGGGGGGGGACGGCGTCGGAAAGGCCTCCATATATTTT
TRBJ2-3 | TRBV9 | TRBD2 | few | CASSVALAGDTQYF | TGTGCCAGCAGCGTAGCGCTAGCGGGCGATACGCAGTATTTT
TRBJ2-2 | TRBV27 | - | - | CASSFLGGTGELFF | TGTGCCAGCAGTTTCCTGGGGGGAACCGGGGAGCTGTTTTTT
TRBJ2-3 | TRBV9 | - | - | CASSVLGGDTDTQYF | TGTGCCAGCAGCGTACTAGGGGGAGACACAGATACGCAGTATTTT
TRBJ1-6 | TRBV19 | TRBD1 | - | CASSEYRGENSPLHF | TGTGCCAGTTCGGAATACAGGGGCGAGAATTCACCCCTCCACTTT
TRBJ2-1 | TRBV2 | - | - | CASRVLESSEQFF | TGTGCCAGCAGAGTCCTAGAGTCAAGCGAGCAGTTCTTC
TRBJ1-5 | TRBV27 | - | - | CASSLGADNQPQHF | TGTGCCAGCAGTTTAGGGGCAGACAATCAGCCCCAGCATTTT
TRBJ2-7 | TRBV6-5 | TRBD1 | - | CASRVTWTGAYEQYF | TGTGCCAGCAGAGTTACCTGGACAGGAGCCTACGAGCAGTACTTC
TRBJ2-7 | TRBV28 | - | - | CASSPLERSSYEQYF | TGTGCCAGCAGTCCTCTGGAGCGGAGCTCCTACGAGCAGTACTTC
TRBJ2-7 | TRBV7-8 | TRBD1 | - | CASSFTGGGEQYF | TGTGCCAGCAGCTTTACAGGGGGCGGTGAGCAGTACTTC
TRBJ2-3 | TRBV6-1 | TRBD2 | once | CASSERGTSGTQRDTQYF | TGTGCCAGCAGTGAAAGGGGGACTAGCGGAACCCAACGCGATACGCAGTATTTT
TRBJ2-3 | TRBV6-6 | TRBD2 | - | CASERLAGADTQYF | TGTGCCAGCGAACGACTAGCGGGAGCAGATACGCAGTATTTT
TRBJ1-4 | TRBV5-4 | TRBD1 | - | CASSLVGTGSEKLFF | TGTGCCAGCAGCTTGGTGGGGACAGGTTCCGAAAAACTGTTTTTT
TRBJ2-3 | TRBV7-9 | - | - | CASSLGQLSTDTQYF | TGTGCCAGCAGCTTAGGACAGCTAAGCACAGATACGCAGTATTTT
TRBJ1-2 | TRBV27 | - | - | CASGLQGPAYGYTF | TGTGCCAGCGGGCTCCAGGGGCCAGCCTATGGCTACACCTTC
TRBJ1-6 | TRBV6-1 | - | - | CASSEVGLSGRAYNSPLHF | TGTGCCAGCAGTGAAGTGGGGCTCTCCGGCAGGGCTTATAATTCACCCCTCCACTTT
TRBJ2-7 | TRBV7-8 | TRBD1 | - | CASSLWRDRVNEQYF | TGTGCCAGCAGCTTATGGCGGGACAGGGTCAACGAGCAGTACTTC
TRBJ2-3 | TRBV5-4 | - | once | CASSFTGTDTQYF | TGTGCCAGCAGCTTTACAGGGACAGATACGCAGTATTTT
TRBJ2-2 | TRBV9 | - | once | CASSDTAGEGRTGELFF | TGTGCCAGCAGCGACACCGCCGGGGAAGGCCGCACCGGGGAGCTGTTTTTT
TRBJ2-1 | TRBV9 | TRBD2 | - | CASSAGLASYNEQFF | TGTGCCAGCAGCGCAGGACTAGCGTCCTACAATGAGCAGTTCTTC
TRBJ2-1 | TRBV6-1 | TRBD2 | - | CASRGVHLLYNEQFF | TGTGCCAGCCGGGGGGTTCACCTCCTTTACAATGAGCAGTTCTTC
TRBJ2-2 | TRBV9 | TRBD1 | - | CASSGTGVREWSTGELFF | TGTGCCAGCAGCGGGACAGGGGTGCGGGAGTGGAGCACCGGGGAGCTGTTTTTT
TRBJ2-3 | TRBV27 | - | - | CASSPRGLSYPSTDTQYF | TGTGCCAGCAGTCCCCGAGGACTGTCCTATCCAAGCACAGATACGCAGTATTTT
TRBJ1-1 | TRBV7-9 | - | - | CASSSRSGNTEAFF | TGTGCCAGCAGCTCCCGGTCAGGTAACACTGAAGCTTTCTTT
TRBJ2-3 | TRBV11-2 | - | - | CASSRGYTDTQYF | TGTGCCAGCAGCAGGGGATACACAGATACGCAGTATTTT
TRBJ2-2 | TRBV6-5 | TRBD2 | few | CASSYSISGATGELFF | TGTGCCAGCAGTTACTCGATCAGCGGGGCCACCGGGGAGCTGTTTTTT
TRBJ2-5 | TRBV2 | - | - | CASSERGQETQYF | TGTGCCAGCAGTGAGCGGGGCCAAGAGACCCAGTACTTC
TRBJ1-6 | TRBV9 | TRBD1 | once | CASSVGGTAGYNNSPLHF | TGTGCCAGCAGCGTAGGCGGGACAGCCGGTTATAATAATTCACCCCTCCACTTT
TRBJ2-3 | TRBV9 | - | - | CASSTGTWGTDTQYF | TGTGCCAGCAGCACCGGGACTTGGGGCACAGATACGCAGTATTTT
TRBJ2-5 | TRBV19 | - | once | CASSMSRRETQYF | TGTGCCAGTAGTATGAGCAGGAGGGAGACCCAGTACTTC
TRBJ1-6 | TRBV27 | - | - | CASRNLQGLGSPLHF | TGTGCCAGCAGAAATCTACAGGGCTTAGGATCACCCCTCCACTTT
TRBJ2-1 | TRBV9 | - | - | CASSVEWRGAGPINNEQFF | TGTGCCAGCAGCGTAGAATGGAGGGGAGCAGGTCCGATAAACAATGAGCAGTTCTTC
TRBJ1-1 | TRBV5-1 | - | - | CASSLNLGTEAFF | TGCGCCAGCAGCTTGAACCTAGGAACTGAAGCTTTCTTT
TRBJ1-1 | TRBV5-4 | - | - | CASSFGGARDTEAFF | TGTGCCAGCAGCTTCGGCGGGGCGCGGGACACTGAAGCTTTCTTT
TRBJ2-2 | TRBV2 | TRBD2 | once | CASRLASNTGELFF | TGTGCCAGCAGACTAGCGTCGAACACCGGGGAGCTGTTTTTT
TRBJ1-3 | TRBV28 | - | - | CASSFQGHSGNTIYF | TGTGCCAGCAGTTTTCAGGGGCACTCTGGAAACACCATATATTTT
TRBJ2-1 | TRBV9 | TRBD2 | - | CASSPTSGRLGGEQFF | TGTGCCAGCAGCCCGACTAGCGGGAGGCTTGGGGGTGAGCAGTTCTTC